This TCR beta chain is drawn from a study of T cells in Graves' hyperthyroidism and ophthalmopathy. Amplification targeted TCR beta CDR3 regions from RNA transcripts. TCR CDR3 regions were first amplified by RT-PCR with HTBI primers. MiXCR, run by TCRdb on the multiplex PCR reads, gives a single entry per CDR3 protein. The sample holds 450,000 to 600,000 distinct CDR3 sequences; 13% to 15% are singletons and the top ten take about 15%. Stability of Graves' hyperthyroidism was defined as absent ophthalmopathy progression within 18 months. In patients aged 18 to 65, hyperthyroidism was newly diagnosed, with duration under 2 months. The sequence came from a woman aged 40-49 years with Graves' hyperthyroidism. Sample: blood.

Written as DNA, the CDR3 is TGTGCCAGCAGCTCGACAGGGGAACTTTACAATGAGCAGTTCTTC. Translating it yields CASSSTGELYNEQFF. The gene calls are TRBV7-9 and TRBJ2-1; 8 bases are a match to TRBD1. Germline trimming cut 4 bases from V and 4 bases from J; bases unmatched to any gene: 6. The CDR3 is made up of 15 amino acids. CDR1 and CDR2 from the germline V gene are SEHNR and FQNEAQ (reference sequence).